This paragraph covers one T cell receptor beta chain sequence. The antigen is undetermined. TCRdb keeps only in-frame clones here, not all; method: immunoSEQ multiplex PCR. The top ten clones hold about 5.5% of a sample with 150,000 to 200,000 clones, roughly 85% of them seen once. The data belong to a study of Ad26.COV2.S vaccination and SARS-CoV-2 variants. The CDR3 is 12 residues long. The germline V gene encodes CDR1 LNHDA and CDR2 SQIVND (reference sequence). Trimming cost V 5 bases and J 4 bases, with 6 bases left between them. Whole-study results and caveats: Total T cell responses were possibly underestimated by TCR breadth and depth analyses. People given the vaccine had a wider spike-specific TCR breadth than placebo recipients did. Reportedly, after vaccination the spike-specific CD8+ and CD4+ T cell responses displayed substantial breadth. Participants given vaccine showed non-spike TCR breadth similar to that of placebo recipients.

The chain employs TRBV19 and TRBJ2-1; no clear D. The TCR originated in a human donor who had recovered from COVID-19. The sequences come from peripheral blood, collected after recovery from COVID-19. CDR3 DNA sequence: TGTGCCAGTAGTTGGGATTACAATGAGCAGTTCTTC. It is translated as CASSWDYNEQFF. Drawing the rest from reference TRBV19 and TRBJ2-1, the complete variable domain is DGGITQSPKYLFRKEGQNVTLSCEQNLNHDAMYWYRQDPGQGLRLIYYSQIVNDFQKGDIAEGYSVSREKKESFPLTVTSAQKNPTAFYLCASSWDYNEQFFGPGTRLTVL.